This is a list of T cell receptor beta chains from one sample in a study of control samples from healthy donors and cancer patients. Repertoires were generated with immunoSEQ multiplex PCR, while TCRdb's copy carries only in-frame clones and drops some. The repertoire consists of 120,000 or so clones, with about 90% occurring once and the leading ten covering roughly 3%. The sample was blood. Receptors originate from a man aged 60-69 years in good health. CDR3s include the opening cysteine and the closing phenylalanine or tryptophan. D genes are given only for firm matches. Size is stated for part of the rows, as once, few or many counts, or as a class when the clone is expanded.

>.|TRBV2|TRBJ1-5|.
TGTGCCAGCAGTGAGGGGAAAACCCTCGGGCCCCAGCATTTT
CASSEGKTLGPQHF
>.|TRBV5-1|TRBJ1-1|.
TGCGCCAGCAGCTTGTTCCAGGGAGGGGTCGACACTGAAGCTTTCTTT
CASSLFQGGVDTEAFF
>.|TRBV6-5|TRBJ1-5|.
TGTGCCAGCAGTTACTCGGGTCATCAGCCCCAGCATTTT
CASSYSGHQPQHF
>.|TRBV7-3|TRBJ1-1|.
TGTGCCAGCAGCTTAATGAGCGGACCGAACACTGAAGCTTTCTTT
CASSLMSGPNTEAFF
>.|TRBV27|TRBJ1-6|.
TGTGCCAGCAGTTTAAGTGTAGGGACCCTCCACTTT
CASSLSVGTLHF
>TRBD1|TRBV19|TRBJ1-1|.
TGTGCCAGTAGTCCTGCCCCGGGACAGCACACTTACCCCCTTCAAATGAACACTGAAGCTTTCTTT
CASSPAPGQHTYPLQMNTEAFF
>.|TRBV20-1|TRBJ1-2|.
TGCAGTGCTAGTCGGGCGGGGCTAAACTATGGCTACACCTTC
CSASRAGLNYGYTF
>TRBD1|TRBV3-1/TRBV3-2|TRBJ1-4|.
TGTGCCAGCAGCCCCAGGGGGCGAGAAAAACTGTTTTTT
CASSPRGREKLFF
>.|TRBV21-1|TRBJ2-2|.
TGTGCCAGGAAAACCGACAGGTTCAGAAACACCGGGGAGCTGTTTTTT
CARKTDRFRNTGELFF
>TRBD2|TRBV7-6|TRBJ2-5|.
TGTGCCAGCAGCTTCCAGACTAGCGGGCGGACCCAGTACTTC
CASSFQTSGRTQYF
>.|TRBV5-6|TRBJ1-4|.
TGTGCCAGCAGCCCCCGGTGGGCGACGGGGCTAGAAAAACTGTTTTTT
CASSPRWATGLEKLFF
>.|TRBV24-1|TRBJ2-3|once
TGTGCCACCAGTGATCCCTCTTCTAACAGGGAAGATACGCAGTATTTT
CATSDPSSNREDTQYF
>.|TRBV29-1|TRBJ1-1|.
TGCAGCGTTGAGGGCCAGCGCGGTGAAGCTTTCTTT
CSVEGQRGEAFF
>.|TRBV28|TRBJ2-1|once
TGTGCCAGCAGTTTTGTCCGCGGGAATGAGCAGTTCTTC
CASSFVRGNEQFF
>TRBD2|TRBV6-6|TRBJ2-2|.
TGTGCCAGCAGTCCCTCGGGGTACGAACTAGCGGGGCCCGCGAACACCGGGGAGCTGTTTTTT
CASSPSGYELAGPANTGELFF
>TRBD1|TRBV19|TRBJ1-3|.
TGTGCCAGTAGTTCGTGGGACAGGGGGGACTCTGGAAACACCATATATTTT
CASSSWDRGDSGNTIYF
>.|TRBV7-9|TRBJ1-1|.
TGTGCCAGCAGCTCCGACAGTGATATAACTGAAGCTTTCTTT
CASSSDSDITEAFF
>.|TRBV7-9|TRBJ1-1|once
TGTGCCAGCAGCCCAGAACGGTGGAACACTGAAGCTTTCTTT
CASSPERWNTEAFF
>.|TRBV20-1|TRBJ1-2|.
TGCAGTGCTACGTCCCCCTACGGCTACACCTTC
CSATSPYGYTF
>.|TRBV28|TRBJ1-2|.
TGTGCCAGCAGTTTAAACACACGGGATGGCTACACCTTC
CASSLNTRDGYTF
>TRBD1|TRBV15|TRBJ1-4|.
TGTGCCACCAGCAGAGATCCCGGACAGGGCAATGAAAAACTGTTTTTT
CATSRDPGQGNEKLFF
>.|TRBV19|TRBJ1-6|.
TGTGCCAGTAGTAAGGGGCCCTCGCAATATTCACCCCTCCACTTT
CASSKGPSQYSPLHF
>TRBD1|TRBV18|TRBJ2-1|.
TGTGCCAGCTCACTACTCCCCTGGACAGGGGGGGGGAATGAGCAGTTCTTC
CASSLLPWTGGGNEQFF
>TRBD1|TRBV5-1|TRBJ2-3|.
TGCGCCAGCAGCTTAAGGGACAGGGGGCCGTTCACAGATACGCAGTATTTT
CASSLRDRGPFTDTQYF
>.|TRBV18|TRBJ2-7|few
TGTGCCAGCTCACCACCTCTCGAGGTACGGGGAGGAAACGAGCAGTACTTC
CASSPPLEVRGGNEQYF
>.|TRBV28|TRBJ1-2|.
TGTGCCAGCAGCGTCGGATGGACGGTTTATGGCTACACCTTC
CASSVGWTVYGYTF
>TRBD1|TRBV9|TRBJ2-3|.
TGTGCCAGCAGCGCCGGACAGGGTTTAGATACGCAGTATTTT
CASSAGQGLDTQYF
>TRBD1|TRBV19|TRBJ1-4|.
TGTGCCAGTAGTCCCTTAACAGGGGTCACTAATGAAAAACTGTTTTTT
CASSPLTGVTNEKLFF
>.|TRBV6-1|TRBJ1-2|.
TGTGCCAGCAGTGAAAACCGGGCGAAGGGGACCACCTTGTATGGCTACACCTTC
CASSENRAKGTTLYGYTF
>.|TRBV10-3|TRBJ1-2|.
TGTGCCATCAGTGAGGGGTCCCATGGCTACACCTTC
CAISEGSHGYTF
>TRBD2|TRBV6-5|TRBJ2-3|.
TGTGCCAGCAGTTACGGGACTAGTTATCCCGGTACGCAGTATTTT
CASSYGTSYPGTQYF
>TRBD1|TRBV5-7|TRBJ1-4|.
TGTGCCAGCGGCCCGGACAGGGGGTTGGAAAAACTGTTTTTT
CASGPDRGLEKLFF
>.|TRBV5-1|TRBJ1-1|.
TGCGCCAGCAGCTTGTCGCAGGGGCCCACTGAAGCTTTCTTT
CASSLSQGPTEAFF
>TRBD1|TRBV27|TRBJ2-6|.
TGTGCCAGCAGTTTATTTCCGGGACAGCTCGGCACTGGGGCCAACGTCCTGACTTTC
CASSLFPGQLGTGANVLTF
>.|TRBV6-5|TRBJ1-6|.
TGTGCCAGCAGCCCCAGATCCGGTCATAATTCACCCCTCCACTTT
CASSPRSGHNSPLHF
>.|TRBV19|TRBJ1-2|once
TGTGCCAGTAGTATAGTAAACGTGGGAGAGCCGGCCAACTATGGCTACACCTTC
CASSIVNVGEPANYGYTF
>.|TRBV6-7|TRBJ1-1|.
TGTGCCAGCAGTCGGCCGGGGAACACTGAAGCTTTCTTT
CASSRPGNTEAFF
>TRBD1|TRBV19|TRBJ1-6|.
TGTGCCAGTAGTATTTCGGGGACAGGGGGTTCACCCCTCCACTTT
CASSISGTGGSPLHF
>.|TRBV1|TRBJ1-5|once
TGCACCAGCAGCCAAGATCTGCTTACCCCGGGACAGGGGGCGCGCAATCAGCCCCAGCATTTT
CTSSQDLLTPGQGARNQPQHF
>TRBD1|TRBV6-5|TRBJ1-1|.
TGTGCCAGCAGCGGGACAGGGAGTGAAGCTTTCTTT
CASSGTGSEAFF
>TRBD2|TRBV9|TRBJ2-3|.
TGTGCCAGCAGCGTGGAGGGTAGCGGGGAAAACACAGATACGCAGTATTTT
CASSVEGSGENTDTQYF
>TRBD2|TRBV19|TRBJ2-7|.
TGTGCCAGTAGTATCCTCACTAGCGGCGAGCAGTACTTC
CASSILTSGEQYF
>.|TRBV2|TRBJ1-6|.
TGTGCCAGCAAGGAGGGGAAGTGGGATTCACCCCTCCACTTT
CASKEGKWDSPLHF
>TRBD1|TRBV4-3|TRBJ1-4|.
TGCGCCAGCAGCCAGCCGACAGGGGGTAATGAAAAACTGTTTTTT
CASSQPTGGNEKLFF
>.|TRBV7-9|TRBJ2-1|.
TGTGCCAGCAGCTTTAAGACCGTAAGCTCCTACAATGAGCAGTTCTTC
CASSFKTVSSYNEQFF
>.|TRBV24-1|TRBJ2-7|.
TGTGCCACCGCGTCCGGGCAGCTTACTACCTACGAGCAGTACTTC
CATASGQLTTYEQYF
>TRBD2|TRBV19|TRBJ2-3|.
TGTGCCAGTAGGGGAGCGGGGCCCCCCACAGATACGCAGTATTTT
CASRGAGPPTDTQYF
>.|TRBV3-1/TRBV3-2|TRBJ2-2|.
TGTGCCAGCAGGCACGGGACGCATATTTCCACCGGGGAGCTGTTTTTT
CASRHGTHISTGELFF
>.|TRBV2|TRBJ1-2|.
TGTGCCAGCAGGTCTAACTATGGCTACACCTTC
CASRSNYGYTF
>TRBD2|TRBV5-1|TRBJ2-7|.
TGCGCCAGCAGCTCGGGACTAGTCGGCCACGAGCAGTACTTC
CASSSGLVGHEQYF
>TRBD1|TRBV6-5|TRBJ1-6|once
TGTGCCAGCAGTTACTCGGGACAGCTCAATTCACCCCTCCACTTT
CASSYSGQLNSPLHF
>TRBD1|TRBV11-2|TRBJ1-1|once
TGTGCCAGCAGCCTCGGACAGGGGGCGGTGACTGAAGCTTTCTTT
CASSLGQGAVTEAFF
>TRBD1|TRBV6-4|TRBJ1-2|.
TGTGCCAGCAGTGAAGACAGGGAGTCCTATGGCTACACCTTC
CASSEDRESYGYTF
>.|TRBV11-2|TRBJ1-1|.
TGTGCCAGCAGCCTAGGAGTTAAGGGTCCGAGGAACACTGAAGCTTTCTTT
CASSLGVKGPRNTEAFF
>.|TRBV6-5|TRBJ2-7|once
TGTGCCAGCAGTTATTTGGAGGACTCCTACGAGCAGTACTTC
CASSYLEDSYEQYF
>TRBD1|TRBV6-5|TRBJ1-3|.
TGTGCCAGCAGTTACCTCGGACAGGGGAACACCATATATTTT
CASSYLGQGNTIYF
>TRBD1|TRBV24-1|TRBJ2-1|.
TGTGCCACCAGTGAGGGATCAGGGGGCCATTACAATGAGCAGTTCTTC
CATSEGSGGHYNEQFF